A single sample gave rise to the 21 T cell receptor beta chains below, sequenced in a study of Ad26.COV2.S vaccination and SARS-CoV-2 variants. Regarding treatment: roughly 18 received Ad26.COV2.S at low or high dose, single or two shots; about 5 received placebo; per-sample allocation not given. Repertoires come from day 63 after the first vaccine or placebo injection. TCRdb's table, derived via immunoSEQ multiplex PCR, lists solely in-frame clones and lacks some. The data show 300,000 to 350,000 clones, roughly 88% seen once. This specimen was peripheral blood, taken in a trial of Ad26.COV2.S vaccine versus placebo. The receptor source for this set is a person between 18 and 60 years old who received the Ad26.COV2.S COVID-19 vaccine or a placebo.

The V gene is TRBV7-6, the J gene TRBJ2-1; D remains unclear. The ends were cut back, 3 bases at V and 0 bases at J, with 9 bases in the middle. Germline lookup yields CDR1 SGHVS and CDR2 FNYEAQ. The CDR3 loop spans 15 amino acids. In nucleotides, the CDR3 is TGTGCCAGCAGCTTTTACGCGAGCTCCTACAATGAGCAGTTCTTC. This translates into CASSFYASSYNEQFF.

The genes are TRBV2 and TRBJ1-1; tentative D call: TRBD1 (5 bases). V lost 4 bases and J lost 1, with 19 bases in between. This CDR3 comprises 17 residues. Germline V gene data show CDR1 as SNHLY and CDR2 as FYNNEI. The chain's CDR3 is CASSGPGTWGKNTEAFF. The CDR3 DNA reads as TGTGCCAGCAGTGGGCCCGGGACCTGGGGGAAGAACACTGAAGCTTTCTTT.

This chain uses TRBV6-5 with TRBJ1-1, with a possible D match to TRBD1 (5 bases). This CDR3 is built from 16 residues. Trimming took 0 bases from V and 4 from J, leaving 15 bases between them. The germline CDR1 and CDR2 sequences are MNHEY and SVGAGI. CDR3 DNA sequence: TGTGCCAGCAGTTACTCGAGACCGCCGGGGGGCACTGAAGCTTTCTTT. Its protein product is CASSYSRPPGGTEAFF.

This chain joins TRBV4-3 and TRBJ2-3; D gene uncertain. This CDR3 spans 14 amino acids. Between the trimmed V and J ends, which lost 4 bases and 2 bases, there was a span of 10 bases. Germline V gene lookup returns CDR1 LGHNA and CDR2 YSLEER. The CDR3 is CASSLDSLTDTQYF. CDR3 DNA sequence: TGCGCCAGCAGCCTAGACTCCCTCACAGATACGCAGTATTTT.

The gene calls are TRBV6-6 and TRBJ1-2; TRBD1 aligns across 9 bases. The CDR3 extends over 16 amino acids. The V and J ends lost 0 bases and 8 bases, in that order; junction bases with no gene match: 10. Germline values: CDR1 MNHNY, CDR2 SVGAGI (reference sequence). In nucleotides, the CDR3 is TGTGCCAGCAGTTACTCGGAGGGACAGGGAACCGCGGGCTACACCTTC. Its protein product is CASSYSEGQGTAGYTF.

This chain joins TRBV19 and TRBJ2-1; 9 bases are a match to TRBD1. CDR3 length: 14 amino acids. Germline loops: CDR1 LNHDA, CDR2 SQIVND (reference sequence). The junction had 11 bases not matched to a gene; V was cut back by 8 bases and J by 9 bases. CDR3 residues: CASHSATGGTEQFF. CDR3 DNA sequence: TGTGCCAGTCACTCTGCCACAGGGGGCACTGAGCAGTTCTTC.

The chain recombines TRBV9 with TRBJ1-3, with D unclear. The CDR3 totals 15 residues. In germline, CDR1 is SGDLS, CDR2 YYNGEE. V shed 4 bases and J shed 3 bases, with 14 bases lying between them. CDR3 sequence: CASSPFSGFGNTIYF. CDR3 nucleotides: TGTGCCAGCAGCCCATTCAGTGGTTTTGGAAACACCATATATTTT.

This chain links TRBV5-1 with TRBJ2-1, with D possibly being TRBD1 (5 bases). Trimming left V 0 bases short and J 0 bases short, with 10 bases between. In germline, CDR1 is SGHRS, CDR2 YFSETQ. This CDR3 spans 16 amino acids. This CDR3 reads CASSLGTQGSYNEQFF. The CDR3, as DNA: TGCGCCAGCAGCTTGGGGACCCAGGGCTCCTACAATGAGCAGTTCTTC.

The DNA of the CDR3 is TGCGCCAGCAGCTTGGAACCGGGACTAGAGGGTAACTATGGCTACACCTTC. Protein sequence: CASSLEPGLEGNYGYTF. The chain employs TRBV5-1 and TRBJ1-2; maybe TRBD1 (5 bases). Germline V lookup: CDR1 SGHRS, CDR2 YFSETQ. Trimming shortened V by 0 bases and J by 1 base, and 16 bases separated the two germline ends. The CDR3 length is 17 residues.

This chain uses TRBV25-1 with TRBJ2-3; 9 nucleotides line up with TRBD2. Germline values: CDR1 MGHDK, CDR2 SYGVNS. Unmatched junction bases numbered 5, after V lost 5 bases and J lost 2 bases. The CDR3 spans 15 residues. The CDR3 loop reads CASSLTSGSTDTQYF. The CDR3 bases are TGTGCCAGCAGTCTGACTAGCGGATCCACAGATACGCAGTATTTT.

This clone was seen just once. The rearrangement links TRBV19 to TRBJ2-1; 8 nucleotides match TRBD2. The CDR3 extends over 15 amino acids. CDR1 and CDR2 (germline): LNHDA, SQIVND (reference sequence). J was trimmed by 8 bases and V by 3 bases; bases with no gene match: 9. In nucleotides, the CDR3 is TGTGCCAGTAGTATTGGAGGTCGGGGGGGCTATGAGCAGTTCTTC. This gives the protein CASSIGGRGGYEQFF.

This clone was counted only a few times. This chain joins TRBV10-3 and TRBJ1-1; the D is unclear. CDR1 and CDR2 from the germline V gene are ENHRY and SYGVKD. V gave up 6 bases and J gave up 1 base, with 12 bases separating them. The CDR3 length is 14 residues. CDR3 protein: CAIRAEGWNTEAFF. CDR3 coding DNA: TGTGCCATCAGGGCTGAGGGATGGAACACTGAAGCTTTCTTT.

V is TRBV11-2 and J is TRBJ2-3, with D uncertain. This CDR3 spans 16 amino acids. Germline CDR1 reads SGHAT; CDR2 reads FQNNGV. The V end was cut by 3 bases, the J end by 0 bases, with 13 bases between. The CDR3 coding sequence is TGTGCCAGCAGCTTGTGGATCTCGGCTAGCACAGATACGCAGTATTTT. Protein sequence: CASSLWISASTDTQYF.

V is TRBV7-9 and J is TRBJ2-5; D is unclear. The V end was cut by 10 bases, the J end by 5 bases, with 5 bases between. The CDR3 loop spans 9 amino acids. CDR1 and CDR2 from the germline V gene are SEHNR and FQNEAQ (reference sequence). The CDR3 reads CAIDETQYF. The CDR3 DNA sequence: TGTGCCATAGATGAGACCCAGTACTTC.

The CDR3 is CASTPVDRGGYEQFF. The CDR3 region has the DNA TGTGCCAGCACTCCAGTGGACAGGGGAGGATATGAGCAGTTCTTC. The chain employs TRBV28 and TRBJ2-1, with 9 bases aligning to TRBD1. Trimming took 7 bases from V and 8 from J; bases not matched to a gene: 12. The CDR3 extends over 15 amino acids. CDR1 and CDR2 from the germline V gene are MDHEN and SYDVKM.

The chain couples TRBV21-1 to TRBJ1-2; the table calls TRBD1, which could not be checked here. TRBV21-1 is described as a pseudogene. The CDR3 consists of 21 residues. In nucleotides, the CDR3 is TGTGCCAGCAGCAAGTTCCGGGGAAAAGCTCGGCAGGGGGTAAACCACTATGGCTACACCTTC. This translates into CASSKFRGKARQGVNHYGYTF.

The chain is built from TRBV7-2 and TRBJ1-2; 7 bases align to TRBD1. V lost 6 bases to trimming and J lost 6 bases; unmatched junction nucleotides: 7. Germline assignment: CDR1 SGHTA and CDR2 FQGNSA. The CDR3 runs to 13 residues. CDR3 sequence (DNA): TGTGCCAGCAGACCCACAGGGGTTAATGGCTACACCTTC. Its translation: CASRPTGVNGYTF.

The chain recombines TRBV4-3 with TRBJ1-5; no reliable D call. V dropped 0 bases and J dropped 3 bases, with 9 bases sitting between them. The germline CDR1 and CDR2 sequences are LGHNA and YSLEER. The CDR3 contains 15 residues. In nucleotides, the CDR3 is TGCGCCAGCAGCCAAGATATCCATTCCAATCAGCCCCAGCATTTT. Its translation: CASSQDIHSNQPQHF.

The gene calls are TRBV5-4 and TRBJ2-1, with D hard to call. The CDR3 is 14 residues long. The germline gives CDR1 SGHNT, CDR2 YYREEE (reference sequence). The V and J ends lost 0 bases and 4 bases respectively, with 8 bases between them. CDR3 DNA: TGTGCCAGCAGCTTGGCCAACAGTTACAATGAGCAGTTCTTC. Amino acid sequence: CASSLANSYNEQFF.

The chain has TRBV27 and TRBJ1-1; tentatively, D is TRBD1 (6 bases). Germline CDR1 is MNHEY and CDR2 is SMNVEV (reference sequence). V lost 5 bases and J lost 3, with 13 bases in between. The CDR3 totals 14 residues. CDR3 in DNA: TGTGCCAGCAGTCCGAGGGGGGGCTACACTGAAGCTTTCTTT. This encodes CASSPRGGYTEAFF.

This clone came up once. This chain connects TRBV27 to TRBJ2-7, with D perhaps TRBD1 (5 bases). Trimming removed 10 bases from V and 3 bases from J, with 13 bases in between. This CDR3 has 12 amino acids. Germline loops: CDR1 MNHEY, CDR2 SMNVEV (reference sequence). CDR3 in amino acids: CATSGSDYEQYF. The CDR3, as DNA: TGTGCCACATCAGGGTCCGACTACGAGCAGTACTTC.